The clone carrying this T cell receptor beta chain was detected only a few times. The target antigen is unknown. This entry is derived from a study of T-cell memory formation after mild COVID-19. Study-level points and caveats: Mainly CM and EM harbored the contracting CD4+ clones; mainly EMRA harbored the CD8+ ones. Some clones that responded turned up in pre-infection memory, which suggests that cross-reactive memory joined in. Still unconfirmed is whether the second-wave clones peaking on day 37 recognized SARS-CoV-2.

TCRdb re-called the 5' RACE reads with MiXCR, one entry per CDR3 protein. The table lists 300,000 to 400,000 distinct CDR3 sequences, more than 20% of them singletons. The CDR3 contains 14 residues. In germline, CDR1 is KGHSH, CDR2 LQKENI. Trimming took off 3 bases at V and 5 bases at J, with 13 bases between the two ends. The TCR comes from an adult woman who had mild COVID-19 (a few samples of this study predate the infection). Cell type and time point are not known. The material sequenced was PBMCs or a T cell subset sorted from them (not recorded which). The chain has TRBV18 and TRBJ2-5, with D tentatively TRBD2 (6 bases). In DNA, the CDR3 is TGTGCCAGCTCACCTCTCGGGGGTCCGGAGACCCAGTACTTC. Protein sequence: CASSPLGGPETQYF.